These 21 T cell receptor beta chains were sequenced from one sample in a study of shared clonotypes between healthy human individuals. Generated by immunoSEQ multiplex PCR, the TCRdb table keeps only in-frame clones and is missing some. The table has about 490,000 clones, approximately 82% seen once. The source material was PBMCs. The receptor source for this set is a middle-aged woman in good health. Some clones in this sample may be carry-over from other donors' samples.

In this sample, this clone turned up a few times. CDR3 sequence (DNA): TGCGCCAGCAGCTTGGGCTCTGGGGCCAACGTCCTGACTTTC. Its translation: CASSLGSGANVLTF. The V call is TRBV5-1, the J call TRBJ2-6; no clear D gene. The CDR3 contains 14 residues. CDR1 is SGHRS, CDR2 YFSETQ, per germline. Trimming shortened V by 0 bases and J by 0 bases, and 1 base separated the two germline ends.

V is TRBV15 and J is TRBJ2-5, with D possibly TRBD2 on 6 matching bases. V was cut by 1 base and J by 4 bases, with 16 bases left in between. CDR1 and CDR2 (germline): LNHNV, YYDKDF (reference sequence). CDR3 length equals 16 residues. As DNA, the CDR3 is TGTGCCACCAGCAGAGGAATTTCGGAGGGTTCAGAGACCCAGTACTTC. This translates into CATSRGISEGSETQYF.

The rearrangement joins TRBV10-2 to TRBJ2-7; 10 nucleotides agree with TRBD1. The CDR3 has 18 amino acids. V lost 2 bases and J lost 7; bases outside the gene matches: 17. Germline lookup yields CDR1 WSHSY and CDR2 SAAADI. DNA of the CDR3: TGCGCCAGCAGTGAGCTTGGACAGGGGGGTTTTGAGAAGGTGGAGCAGTACTTC. This encodes CASSELGQGGFEKVEQYF.

This clone has just a few counts. Mismatch with germline at one junction end may stem from a read error. Here the CDR3 reads CASSLATGQMNTEAFF. In DNA form, the CDR3 reads TGTGCCAGCAGCCTAGCCACCGGACAGATGAACACTGAAGCTTTCTTT. The chain recombines TRBV7-2 with TRBJ1-1, with D perhaps TRBD1 (6 bases). The CDR3 is made up of 16 amino acids. Germline V gene sequence: CDR1 SGHTA, CDR2 FQGNSA.

V is TRBV29-1 and J is TRBJ2-7; either TRBD1 or TRBD2 may supply D (6 bases each). The germline gives CDR1 SQVTM, CDR2 ANQGSEA. Trimming left V 8 bases short and J 6 bases short, with 17 bases between. The CDR3 is 12 residues long. CDR3 residues: CSTSVGGGEQYF. DNA of the CDR3: TGCAGCACCTCAGTCGGAGGGGGCGAGCAGTACTTC.

The V call is TRBV7-3, the J call TRBJ2-1; 13 positions match TRBD2. This CDR3 has 18 residues. The junction had 9 bases not matched to a gene; V was cut back by 5 bases and J by 2 bases. The germline V gene encodes CDR1 SGHTA and CDR2 FQGTGA. As DNA, the CDR3 is TGTGCCAGCAGCCGAGGACTAGCGGGAGCAGGAGCCTACAATGAGCAGTTCTTC. Protein: CASSRGLAGAGAYNEQFF.

This clone was observed many times. The chain combines TRBV2 with TRBJ2-5, with a possible D match to TRBD1 (6 bases). Trimming cost V 5 bases and J 4 bases, with 17 bases left between them. The CDR3 spans 15 residues. The germline CDR1 and CDR2 sequences are SNHLY and FYNNEI. CDR3 DNA: TGTGCCAGCAGTCGATCAGGGGTACAAAGAGAGACCCAGTACTTC. The encoded protein is CASSRSGVQRETQYF.

The J gene is TRBJ2-6, the V gene TRBV7-8; D unresolved. This CDR3 contains 15 residues. V gave up 5 bases and J gave up 4 bases, with 12 bases separating them. Germline-derived CDR1 and CDR2 are SGHVS and FQNEAQ. The CDR3 nucleotides read TGTGCCAGCAGCCCTGACACCTCGGGGGCCAACGTCCTGACTTTC. Translation: CASSPDTSGANVLTF.

In DNA, the CDR3 is TGCAGTGCCAGGGCGGGCACTGAAGCTTTCTTT. Its translation: CSARAGTEAFF. The rearrangement links TRBV20-1 to TRBJ1-1, with D perhaps TRBD1 (5 bases). This CDR3 is 11 amino acids long. Germline values: CDR1 DFQATT, CDR2 SNEGSKA (reference sequence). Trimming removed 6 bases at V and 4 bases at J, with 9 bases between.

The J gene is TRBJ2-7, the V gene TRBV19, with 11 bases that match TRBD2. Germline V lookup: CDR1 LNHDA, CDR2 SQIVND (reference sequence). The CDR3 has 15 amino acids. The V gene end was trimmed by 5 bases and the J gene end by 7 bases; junction bases not matched to a gene: 10. The CDR3 spells CASSGSSGRTGEQYF. The DNA of the CDR3 is TGTGCCAGTAGTGGCTCTAGCGGGAGGACTGGGGAGCAGTACTTC.

A word on this clone: This sample includes further DNA sequences coding for the same CDR3. The chain links TRBV28 to TRBJ2-3; D gene ambiguous. Germline CDR1 and CDR2: MDHEN and SYDVKM. The CDR3 is 13 amino acids. V was shortened by 2 bases and J by 1 base, with 4 bases between the two germline ends. Here the CDR3 reads CASSLLGTDTQYF. CDR3 nucleotides: TGTGCCAGCAGTTTACTCGGCACAGATACGCAGTATTTT.

Details on this clone: An end of the junction differs from the germline gene, which may be a read error. The same CDR3 also results from other DNA sequences found in this sample. CDR3 residues: CASSLFGGLGEKLFF. The CDR3 DNA is TGCGCCAGCAGTTTATTCGGAGGCTTGGGTGAAAAACTGTTTTTT. V gene TRBV28 combines with J gene TRBJ1-4, with D uncertain. The germline V gene has CDR1 MDHEN and CDR2 SYDVKM. This CDR3 has 15 amino acids.

The chain employs TRBV7-8 and TRBJ2-2; TRBD2 is a possible D gene (5 bases). Per germline, CDR1 SGHVS and CDR2 FQNEAQ. Trimming took 11 bases from V and 4 from J, leaving 17 bases between them. This CDR3 has 14 amino acids. The CDR3 loop is CAGGGGRVTGELFF. The DNA of the CDR3 is TGTGCCGGCGGTGGCGGGCGGGTCACCGGGGAGCTGTTTTTT.

This clone was detected once. V and J are TRBV2 and TRBJ1-2; tentative D call: TRBD1 (5 bases). Germline V gene lookup returns CDR1 SNHLY and CDR2 FYNNEI. Trimming removed 2 bases from V and 8 bases from J, with 12 bases in between. CDR3 length: 13 residues. The CDR3 protein is CASSEWAGTGYTF. DNA for the CDR3: TGTGCCAGCAGTGAATGGGCAGGGACGGGCTACACCTTC.

V gene TRBV5-1 combines with J gene TRBJ2-1; possibly TRBD1 for D (7 bases). The germline V and J ends were trimmed by 1 base and 6 bases, with 8 bases remaining between them. Germline V lookup: CDR1 SGHRS, CDR2 YFSETQ. This CDR3 is built from 13 residues. DNA for the CDR3: TGCGCCAGCAGCTTGCAGGGGGGCAATGAGCAGTTCTTC. It specifies CASSLQGGNEQFF. The full variable domain, with the rest looked up from reference TRBV5-1 and TRBJ2-1, is KAGVTQTPRYLIKTRGQQVTLSCSPISGHRSVSWYQQTPGQGLQFLFEYFSETQRNKGNFPGRFSGRQFSNSRSEMNVSTLELGDSALYLCASSLQGGNEQFFGPGTRLTVL.

The chain has TRBV28 and TRBJ2-5; D may be TRBD2 (6 bases). The end of the DNA is better explained by TRBJ2-7, so the J call may be wrong. From germline, CDR1 is MDHEN and CDR2 SYDVKM. This CDR3 is 15 amino acids long. CDR3 in DNA: TGTGCCAGCAGTTCTGCGGGACCCCTCTGGGTCGAGCAGTACTTC. It yields the protein CASSSAGPLWVEQYF.

The rearrangement uses TRBV19 and TRBJ1-3; no reliable D call. The CDR3 has 13 residues. The ends were cut back, 7 bases at V and 4 bases at J, with 11 bases in the middle. Germline V gene lookup returns CDR1 LNHDA and CDR2 SQIVND (reference sequence). Here the CDR3 reads CASKELDGNTIYF. The CDR3 DNA is TGTGCCAGTAAGGAACTGGACGGAAACACCATATATTTT.

The rearrangement uses TRBV7-9 and TRBJ1-1; D possibly corresponds to TRBD1 (5 bases). V gave up 5 bases and J gave up 7 bases, with 14 bases separating them. This CDR3 is 13 amino acids long. The germline V gene has CDR1 SEHNR and CDR2 FQNEAQ (reference sequence). CDR3 sequence: CASSMNVGDEAFF. In DNA, the CDR3 is TGTGCCAGCAGCATGAATGTAGGGGATGAAGCTTTCTTT.

The V call is TRBV2, the J call TRBJ2-5; D is uncertain. V dropped 8 bases and J dropped 5 bases, with 21 bases sitting between them. Germline V gene data show CDR1 as SNHLY and CDR2 as FYNNEI. The CDR3 totals 15 residues. Written as DNA, the CDR3 is TGTGCCAGCCTCAACCGGTGGGTACTGCGGGAGACCCAGTACTTC. The encoded protein is CASLNRWVLRETQYF.

This clone was counted between two and nine times. This chain uses TRBV20-1 with TRBJ1-1; TRBD1 might be the D (6 bases). The V end was cut by 3 bases, the J end by 8 bases, with 10 bases between. Germline V gene data show CDR1 as DFQATT and CDR2 as SNEGSKA (reference sequence). There are 11 residues in the CDR3. CDR3 nucleotides: TGCAGTGCTAGGGGGGGGCCGGAAGCTTTCTTT. This translates into CSARGGPEAFF.

The chain is built from TRBV5-1 and TRBJ2-5; D unclear. With 4 bases removed from V and 1 base from J, the gap between germline ends came to 11 bases. Looked up from germline, CDR1 is SGHRS and CDR2 is YFSETQ. This CDR3 is built from 14 residues. CDR3 protein: CASSPHEAQETQYF. In nucleotides, the CDR3 is TGCGCCAGCAGCCCCCATGAGGCCCAAGAGACCCAGTACTTC.